Sequencing of this T cell receptor beta chain was carried out in a study of CD8 T cells in ankylosing spondylitis. Whole-study results and caveats: Within ankylosing spondylitis blood, a TCR beta motif made up of roughly eight highly homologous variants appeared to be characteristic.

Turning to this clonotype: Its antigen is as yet unknown.

Quantitative barcoded 5'-RACE was used to prepare TCR beta libraries. TCRdb itself ran the 5' RACE reads through MiXCR, one entry per CDR3 protein. Seen here are about 800,000 distinct CDR3 sequences, roughly 12% observed once, and the top ten hold about 0.5%. This CDR3 is built from 14 residues. From germline, CDR1 is SGHRS and CDR2 YFSETQ. V lost 6 bases and J lost 0, with 10 bases in between. The source material was blood, either unsorted or a sorted T cell fraction (not recorded which). This TCR derives from a male donor with ankylosing spondylitis. The V call is TRBV5-1, the J call TRBJ2-1; no definite D call. The CDR3 nucleotides read TGCGCCAGCAAAAGGCGGAGCTCCTACAATGAGCAGTTCTTC. Encoded protein: CASKRRSSYNEQFF. Drawing the rest from reference TRBV5-1 and TRBJ2-1, the complete variable domain is KAGVTQTPRYLIKTRGQQVTLSCSPISGHRSVSWYQQTPGQGLQFLFEYFSETQRNKGNFPGRFSGRQFSNSRSEMNVSTLELGDSALYLCASKRRSSYNEQFFGPGTRLTVL.